This T cell receptor beta chain was recorded in a study of Ad26.COV2.S vaccination and SARS-CoV-2 variants (dated by TCRdb to about 2021). Context from the whole study: Donors in the vaccine arm were drawn from COV1001, a multicentre, randomized, double-blind, placebo-controlled phase I-IIa trial testing Ad26.COV2.S in healthy adults. Trial participants were randomized into five groups of five, in which low-dose or high-dose Ad26.COV2.S was given once or twice, or placebo was given on both occasions. Blinding of investigators to trial group allocation was maintained during experiments and outcome assessment. The specificity and breadth of SARS-CoV-2-reactive T cell receptors after Ad26.COV2.S vaccination were assessed by TCRbeta repertoire sequencing. Ad26.COV2.S was given intramuscularly at 5x10^10 or 1x10^11 viral particles, as a single shot or as two shots 56 days apart. A total of some 30 samples were included in the TCR-sequenced set, comprising approximately 20 Ad26.COV2.S vaccine recipients, 5 placebo recipients and 8 SARS-CoV-2 convalescent individuals.

The immunoSEQ Assay was used to sequence TCRbeta CDR3 regions. After extraction, genomic DNA underwent amplification by bias-controlled multiplex PCR, followed by high-throughput sequencing. Processing in the source paper ran as follows. Collapsing and filtering of sequences were performed to quantify the absolute abundance of each unique TCRbeta CDR3 region. T cell fraction was estimated by normalization of TCRbeta template counts to usable DNA, with usable DNA being measured through amplification of reference genes present in all nucleated cells. Repertoire TCRs were annotated as SARS-CoV-2-specific when V gene, CDR3 amino acid sequence and J gene were exactly matched to a known reactive TCR set. The reference SARS-CoV-2 TCR set was derived from MIRA and filtered for enrichment in COVID-19-positive ImmuneCODE repertoires, a step that removed public or cross-reactive TCRs. Based on the MIRA antigens, annotated TCRs were further analysed at the level of specific ORF or position within ORF. Depth was the summed frequency of annotated unique rearrangements, while breadth was defined as annotated unique rearrangements over total unique productive rearrangements. TCR breadth was compared between groups using two-sided Wilcoxon rank-sum tests. Drawn from immuneACCESS, this table holds only the in-frame rearrangements with V and J called that TCRdb kept. Clones are partly lost; checked studies trace under half to an unresolved V gene and leave the rest unexplained. V, J and clone size reflect that table, while D and trimming were determined from the DNA. The table for this sample lists about 680,000 clones; about 90% of them were counted only once. The ten most abundant clones make up approximately 1.5% of the sample.

Interpreted using the paper, the treatment or condition label stands for: 15 to 20 received Ad26.COV2.S at low or high dose, single or two shots; about five received placebo; per-sample allocation not given. For vaccine and placebo recipients, the sequenced repertoires came from samples collected on day 63 after the first injection. In Cohort 1b, about two dozen adults aged 18-55 years were enrolled at a single site in Boston, USA, between 29 July and 7 August 2020. Ad26.COV2.S consisted of a replication-incompetent adenovirus type 26 vector by which a prefusion-stabilized SARS-CoV-2 spike protein from the original Wuhan strain was expressed. General study outcomes and caveats: Compared with placebo recipients, Ad26.COV2.S recipients showed higher spike-specific TCR breadth (P = 0.0014). Vaccine and placebo recipients had comparable non-spike TCR breadth, which fits with the vaccine containing only spike. The study was not powered to compare responses between vaccine doses or regimens. After vaccination, spike-specific CD8+ and CD4+ T cell responses were reported to show substantial breadth. According to the authors, total T cell responses may have been underestimated by the TCR breadth and depth analyses.

To note about this clone: No cognate antigen has been identified for it. Per-nucleotide qualities are absent, and no much larger clonotype sits a single base away. The same CDR3 is also encoded by other DNA sequences in this sample.

Looking up the germline V gene (reference sequence) yields CDR1 LGHDT and CDR2 YNNKEL. From the cysteine through the phenylalanine, the CDR3 covers 13 amino acids. The only DNA kept is the CDR3, 39 bases in frame from the first base. Ends trimmed: V by 4 bases, J by 4 bases; bases unmatched to a gene: 3. The material sequenced was peripheral blood, taken in a trial of Ad26.COV2.S vaccine versus placebo. The sequence came from a person between 18 and 65 years old who received the Ad26.COV2.S COVID-19 vaccine or a placebo. In this chain, TRBV3-1 (or the pseudogene TRBV3-2) is recombined with TRBJ2-5, with TRBD2 identical over 7 junction bases. The sequenced DNA is TGTGCCAGCAGCCTGGGGGGGGGAGAGACCCAGTACTTC. It codes for CASSLGGGETQYF.